The sequence of this T cell receptor (beta chain) was determined in a study of blood T cell repertoires in COVID-19 (dated by TCRdb to about 2020). Notes on the research overall: Samples from collaborators originated in the United States, Italy and Spain and spanned both the acute and convalescent phases of COVID-19. The prospective study material was composed of cDNA or gDNA derived from T cells, B-cell-depleted T cells, or PBMCs. Subjects who had been exposed to COVID-19, were actively infected with it, or had recovered from it provided the deeply sampled blood TCRbeta repertoires that made up the dataset. The repertoires were released in a freely available public database intended as a resource for research on the immune response to SARS-CoV-2. The samples were drawn from two sources: the first 160 participants of the ongoing ImmuneRACE study, and 1,000 to 1,500 subjects contributed by 6 global collaborators. A de-identified subject ID, COVID-19 status, age in years and sex were almost always included in the sample metadata. Where available, HLA class I and class II types were obtained from metadata supplied by the sample provider rather than from assay-based typing.

One collaborating source in Seattle enrolled patients during active infection and followed them longitudinally through the course of disease. Whole blood was collected in K2EDTA tubes by collaborating institutions according to the institutions' own protocols. Collaborator samples were shipped for TCRbeta analysis as frozen whole blood, isolated PBMCs, or DNA extracted from either sample type. V lost 0 bases and J lost 5 bases; the stretch between them is 8 bases long. CDR1 SGHDT and CDR2 YYEEEE are derived from the germline V gene. Inclusive of the bounding cysteine and phenylalanine, the CDR3 is 13 residues long. Solely the CDR3 DNA is kept, with 39 bases framed from the first base. With respect to this clone: No antigen is known for it. No base-level quality is on record; no much larger clone is a single base apart.

TCRbeta CDR3 regions were amplified from genomic DNA using the immunoSEQ Assay, a bias-controlled multiplex PCR. Per the source publication's procedure: The number of nucleated cells in each sample was estimated by amplification of reference gene primers within the assay. Sequence reads were collapsed and filtered to measure the absolute abundance of every unique TCRbeta CDR3 rearrangement. For each sample, productive Simpson clonality was calculated by taking the square root of Simpson's diversity index across productive rearrangements. TCRdb took this table from immuneACCESS and kept in-frame rearrangements with V and J called. Such tables lack part of the clones; where checked against another copy, unresolved V genes explain under half of the gap, and the rest is unexplained. V and J calls and clone size come straight from that table; D and trimming were deduced from the DNA. The sample profile shows 45,000 to 70,000 clones; about 83% of them were found once. The ten largest account for approximately 6% of the sample.

The full study reports these points: The quantity of clinical and demographic metadata differed by source and by participant and was supplied without curation.

The rearrangement joined TRBV5-6 to TRBJ2-5, and the D gene may be TRBD2, 5 bases matching. This TCR came from a woman aged 60-70 years with COVID-19, enrolled during active disease. The sequenced sample was peripheral blood. This receptor has the CDR3 CASSLARRETQYF. In nucleotides, the sequence is TGTGCCAGCAGCTTGGCTAGGAGGGAGACCCAGTACTTC.